A selection of T cell receptor beta chains follows, all from one sample in a study of shared clonotypes between healthy human individuals. TCRdb's copy holds only in-frame clones and misses some; the assay was immunoSEQ multiplex PCR. The sample has roughly 2,000,000 clones, about 95% seen once. The sample was naive CD8+ T cells sorted from blood. Receptors originate from a man younger than 35 in good health. Both conserved end residues are part of each CDR3.

j_call: TRBJ2-1; v_call: TRBV4-1; cdr3_aa: CASSPIASGYNEQFF
j_call: TRBJ1-1; v_call: TRBV5-4; cdr3_aa: CASSLVMGRDTEAFF
j_call: TRBJ2-1; v_call: TRBV7-9; cdr3_aa: CASSLTSGKYNEQFF
j_call: TRBJ2-1; v_call: TRBV19; cdr3_aa: CASSILDAGDEQFF
j_call: TRBJ2-7; v_call: TRBV7-9; cdr3_aa: CASSFDPVSGGYEQYF
j_call: TRBJ2-5; v_call: TRBV7-8; cdr3_aa: CASMAGLPPETQYF
j_call: TRBJ2-7; v_call: TRBV18; cdr3_aa: CASSLPATGVYEQYF
j_call: TRBJ1-2; v_call: TRBV28; cdr3_aa: CASRETGSPDGYTF
j_call: TRBJ1-2; v_call: TRBV6-5; cdr3_aa: CASSPEPQGVYGYTF
j_call: TRBJ2-7; v_call: TRBV29-1; cdr3_aa: CSVAPTTGSEQYF
j_call: TRBJ2-5; v_call: TRBV2; cdr3_aa: CASSESIAGGQETQYF
j_call: TRBJ2-5; v_call: TRBV30; cdr3_aa: CAWSYGSETQYF
j_call: TRBJ2-1; v_call: TRBV7-9; cdr3_aa: CASSFTSELEQFF
j_call: TRBJ2-3; v_call: TRBV4-3; cdr3_aa: CASSQDPTGGEVDTQYF
j_call: TRBJ2-3; v_call: TRBV9; cdr3_aa: CASSPGLSSGSTDTQYF
j_call: TRBJ2-7; v_call: TRBV7-9; cdr3_aa: CASSLWGSGTGNYEQYF
j_call: TRBJ1-3; v_call: TRBV2; cdr3_aa: CASSDDAYHRFEGDSSGNTIYF
j_call: TRBJ2-1; v_call: TRBV7-6; cdr3_aa: CASSLRNVVAGEGGQFF
j_call: TRBJ2-7; v_call: TRBV5-6; cdr3_aa: CASSYGLSSYEQYF
j_call: TRBJ1-6; v_call: TRBV6-1; cdr3_aa: CASSEARGRSSYNSPLHF
j_call: TRBJ1-6; v_call: TRBV2; cdr3_aa: CASSEESSYNSPLHF
j_call: TRBJ2-5; v_call: TRBV4-1; cdr3_aa: CASSQDTEETQYF